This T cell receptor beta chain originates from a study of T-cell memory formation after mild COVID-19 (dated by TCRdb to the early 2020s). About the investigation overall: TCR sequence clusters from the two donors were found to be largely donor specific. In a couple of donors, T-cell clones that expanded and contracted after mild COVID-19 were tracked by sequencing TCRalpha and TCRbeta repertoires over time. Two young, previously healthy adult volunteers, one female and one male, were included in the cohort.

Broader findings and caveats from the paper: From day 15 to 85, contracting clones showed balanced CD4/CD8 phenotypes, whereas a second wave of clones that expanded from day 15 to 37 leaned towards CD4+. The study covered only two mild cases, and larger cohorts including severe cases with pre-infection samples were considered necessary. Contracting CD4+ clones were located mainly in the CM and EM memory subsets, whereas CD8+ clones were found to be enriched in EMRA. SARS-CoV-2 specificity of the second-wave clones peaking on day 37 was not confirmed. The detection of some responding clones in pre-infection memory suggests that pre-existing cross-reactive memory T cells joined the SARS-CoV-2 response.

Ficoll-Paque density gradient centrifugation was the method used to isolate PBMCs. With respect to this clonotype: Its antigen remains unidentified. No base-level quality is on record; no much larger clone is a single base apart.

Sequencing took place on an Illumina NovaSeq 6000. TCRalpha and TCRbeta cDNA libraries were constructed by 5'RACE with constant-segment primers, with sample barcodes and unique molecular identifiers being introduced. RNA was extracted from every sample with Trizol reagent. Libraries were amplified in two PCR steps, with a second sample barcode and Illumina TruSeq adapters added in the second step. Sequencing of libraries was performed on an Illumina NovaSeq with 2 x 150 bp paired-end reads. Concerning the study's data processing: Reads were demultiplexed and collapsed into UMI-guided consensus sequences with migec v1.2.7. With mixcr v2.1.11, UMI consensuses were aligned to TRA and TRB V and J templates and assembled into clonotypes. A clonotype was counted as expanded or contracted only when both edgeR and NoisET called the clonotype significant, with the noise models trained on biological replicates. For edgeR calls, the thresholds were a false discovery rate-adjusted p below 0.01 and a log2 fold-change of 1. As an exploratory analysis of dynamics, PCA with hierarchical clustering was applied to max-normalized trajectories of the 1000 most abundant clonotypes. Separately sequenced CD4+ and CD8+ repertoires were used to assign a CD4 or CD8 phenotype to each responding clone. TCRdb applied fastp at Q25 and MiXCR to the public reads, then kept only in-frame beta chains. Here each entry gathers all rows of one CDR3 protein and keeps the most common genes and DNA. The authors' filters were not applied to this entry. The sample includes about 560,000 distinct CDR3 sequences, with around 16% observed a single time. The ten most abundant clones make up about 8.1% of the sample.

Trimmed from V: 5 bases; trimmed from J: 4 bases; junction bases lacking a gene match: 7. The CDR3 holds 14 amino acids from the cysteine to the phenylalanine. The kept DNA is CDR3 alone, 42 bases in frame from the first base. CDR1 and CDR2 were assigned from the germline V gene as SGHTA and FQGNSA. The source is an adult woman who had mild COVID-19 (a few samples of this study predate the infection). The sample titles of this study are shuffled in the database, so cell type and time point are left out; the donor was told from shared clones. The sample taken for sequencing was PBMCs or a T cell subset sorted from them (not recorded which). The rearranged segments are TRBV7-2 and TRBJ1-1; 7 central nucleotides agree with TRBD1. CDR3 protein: CASSAPPGGTEAFF. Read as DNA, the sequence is TGTGCCAGCAGCGCCCCCCCAGGGGGCACTGAAGCTTTCTTT.